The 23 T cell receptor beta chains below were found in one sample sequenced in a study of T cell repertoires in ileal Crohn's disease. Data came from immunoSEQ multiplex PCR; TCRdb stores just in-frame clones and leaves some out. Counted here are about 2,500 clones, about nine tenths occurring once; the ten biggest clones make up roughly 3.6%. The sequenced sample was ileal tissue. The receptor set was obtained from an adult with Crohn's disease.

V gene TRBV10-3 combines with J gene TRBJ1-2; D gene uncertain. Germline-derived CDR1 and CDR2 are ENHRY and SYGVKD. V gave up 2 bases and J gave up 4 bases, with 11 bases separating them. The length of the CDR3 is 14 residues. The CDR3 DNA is TGTGCCATCAGTGAGGGAGGTAGAGGCTATGGCTACACCTTC. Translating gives CAISEGGRGYGYTF.

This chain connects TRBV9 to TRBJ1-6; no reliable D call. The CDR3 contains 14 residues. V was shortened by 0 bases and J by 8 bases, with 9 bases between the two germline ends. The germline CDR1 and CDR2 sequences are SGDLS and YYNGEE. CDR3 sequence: CASSVGGYDSPLHF. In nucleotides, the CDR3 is TGTGCCAGCAGCGTAGGAGGGTACGATTCACCCCTCCACTTT. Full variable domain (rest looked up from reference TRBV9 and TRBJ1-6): DSGVTQTPKHLITATGQRVTLRCSPRSGDLSVYWYQQSLDQGLQFLIQYYNGEERAKGNILERFSAQQFPDLHSELNLSSLELGDSALYFCASSVGGYDSPLHFGNGTRLTVT.

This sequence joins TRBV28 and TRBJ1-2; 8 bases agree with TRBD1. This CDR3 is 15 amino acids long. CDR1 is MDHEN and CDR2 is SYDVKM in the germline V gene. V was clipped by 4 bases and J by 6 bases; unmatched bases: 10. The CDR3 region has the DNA TGTGCCAGCAGTTCTTTCGGACAGGGTTTAGATGGCTACACCTTC. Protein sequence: CASSSFGQGLDGYTF.

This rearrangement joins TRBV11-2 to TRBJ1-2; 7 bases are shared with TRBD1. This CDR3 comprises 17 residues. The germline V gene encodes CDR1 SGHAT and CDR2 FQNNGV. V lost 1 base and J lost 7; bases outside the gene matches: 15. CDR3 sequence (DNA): TGTGCCAGCAGCTTAGGTCTTCCACAGGGGCCCGAGAGTGGCTACACCTTC. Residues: CASSLGLPQGPESGYTF.

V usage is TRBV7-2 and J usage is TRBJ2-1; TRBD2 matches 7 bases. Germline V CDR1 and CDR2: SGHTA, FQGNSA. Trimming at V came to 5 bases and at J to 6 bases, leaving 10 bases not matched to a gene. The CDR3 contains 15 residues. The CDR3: CASSGPGRAPNEQFF. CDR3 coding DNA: TGTGCCAGCAGCGGCCCGGGGAGGGCCCCCAATGAGCAGTTCTTC.

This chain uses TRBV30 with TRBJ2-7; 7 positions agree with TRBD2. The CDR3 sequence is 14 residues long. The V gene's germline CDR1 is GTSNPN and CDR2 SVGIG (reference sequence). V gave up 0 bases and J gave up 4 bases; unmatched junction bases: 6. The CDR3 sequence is CAWSVSLRGYEQYF. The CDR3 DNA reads TGTGCCTGGAGTGTGTCACTGCGGGGGTACGAGCAGTACTTC.

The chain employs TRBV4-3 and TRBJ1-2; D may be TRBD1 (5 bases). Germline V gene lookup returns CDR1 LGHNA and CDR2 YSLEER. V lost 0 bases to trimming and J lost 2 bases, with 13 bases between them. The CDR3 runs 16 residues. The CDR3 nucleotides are TGCGCCAGCAGCCAAGAAAGTGGGGCCCCCAACTATGGCTACACCTTC. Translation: CASSQESGAPNYGYTF.

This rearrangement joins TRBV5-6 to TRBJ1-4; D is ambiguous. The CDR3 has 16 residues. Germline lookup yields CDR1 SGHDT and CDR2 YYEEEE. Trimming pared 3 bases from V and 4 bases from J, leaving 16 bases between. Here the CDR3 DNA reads TGTGCCAGCAGCTACGGCCCAGGCGGGCGTAATGAAAAACTGTTTTTT. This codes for CASSYGPGGRNEKLFF.

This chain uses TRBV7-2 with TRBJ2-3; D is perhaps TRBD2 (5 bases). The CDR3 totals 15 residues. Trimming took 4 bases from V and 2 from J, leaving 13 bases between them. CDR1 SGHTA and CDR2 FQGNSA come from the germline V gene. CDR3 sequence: CASSYRVGNTDTQYF. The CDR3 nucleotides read TGTGCCAGCAGCTACCGGGTCGGGAACACAGATACGCAGTATTTT.

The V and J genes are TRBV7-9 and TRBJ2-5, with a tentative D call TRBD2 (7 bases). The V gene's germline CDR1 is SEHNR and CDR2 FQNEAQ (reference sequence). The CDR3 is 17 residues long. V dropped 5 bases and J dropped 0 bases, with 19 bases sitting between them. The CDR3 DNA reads TGTGCCAGCAGCCGAACCCTAGGGGGGGCCAACCAAGAGACCCAGTACTTC. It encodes CASSRTLGGANQETQYF.

CDR3 coding DNA: TGTGCCAGCAGCAAAGGGGGGGAGGATGGAGGAAACACCATATATTTT. Residues: CASSKGGEDGGNTIYF. This rearrangement joins TRBV21-1 to TRBJ1-3. TRBV21-1 has pseudogene status. This CDR3 is 16 amino acids long.

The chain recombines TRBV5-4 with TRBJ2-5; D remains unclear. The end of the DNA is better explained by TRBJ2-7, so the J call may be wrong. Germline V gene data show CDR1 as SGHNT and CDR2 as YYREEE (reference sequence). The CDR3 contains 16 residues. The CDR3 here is CASSPSRRMVTDEQYF. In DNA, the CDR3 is TGTGCCAGCAGCCCTTCTCGGAGAATGGTCACCGACGAGCAGTACTTC.

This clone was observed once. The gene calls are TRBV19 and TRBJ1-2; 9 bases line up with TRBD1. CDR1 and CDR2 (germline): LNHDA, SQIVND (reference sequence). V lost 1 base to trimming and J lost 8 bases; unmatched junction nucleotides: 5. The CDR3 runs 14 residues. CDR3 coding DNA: TGTGCCAGTAGTATAGTAGGACAGGGGTACGGCTACACCTTC. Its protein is CASSIVGQGYGYTF.

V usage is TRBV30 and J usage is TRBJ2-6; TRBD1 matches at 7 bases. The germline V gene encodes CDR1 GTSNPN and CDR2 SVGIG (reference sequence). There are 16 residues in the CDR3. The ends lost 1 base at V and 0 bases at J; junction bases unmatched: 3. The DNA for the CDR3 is TGTGCCTGGAGTGCAGGGGGTTACTCTGGGGCCAACGTCCTGACTTTC. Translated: CAWSAGGYSGANVLTF.

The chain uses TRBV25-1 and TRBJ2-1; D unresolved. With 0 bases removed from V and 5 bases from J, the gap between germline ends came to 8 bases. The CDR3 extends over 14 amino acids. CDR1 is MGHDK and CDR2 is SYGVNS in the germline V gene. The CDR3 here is CASSEYPDNNEQFF. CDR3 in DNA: TGTGCCAGCAGTGAATATCCAGATAACAATGAGCAGTTCTTC.

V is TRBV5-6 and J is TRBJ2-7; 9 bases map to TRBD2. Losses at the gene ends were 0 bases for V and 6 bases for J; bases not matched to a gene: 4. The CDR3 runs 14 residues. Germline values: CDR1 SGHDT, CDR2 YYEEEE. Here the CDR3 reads CASSLGAGGPEQYF. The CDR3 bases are TGTGCCAGCAGCTTGGGCGCGGGGGGGCCCGAGCAGTACTTC.

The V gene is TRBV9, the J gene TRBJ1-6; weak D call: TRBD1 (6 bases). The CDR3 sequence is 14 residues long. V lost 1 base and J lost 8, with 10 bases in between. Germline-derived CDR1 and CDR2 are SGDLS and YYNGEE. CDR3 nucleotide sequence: TGTGCCAGCAGCGTAACGGACAGCTATTCACCCCTCCACTTT. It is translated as CASSVTDSYSPLHF.

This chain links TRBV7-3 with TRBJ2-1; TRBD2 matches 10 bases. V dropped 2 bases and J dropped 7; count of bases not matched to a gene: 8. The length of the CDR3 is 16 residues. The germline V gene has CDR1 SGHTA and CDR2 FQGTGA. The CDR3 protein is CASSLGSSGGLNEQFF. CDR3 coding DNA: TGTGCCAGCAGCTTAGGGAGTAGCGGGGGGCTTAATGAGCAGTTCTTC.

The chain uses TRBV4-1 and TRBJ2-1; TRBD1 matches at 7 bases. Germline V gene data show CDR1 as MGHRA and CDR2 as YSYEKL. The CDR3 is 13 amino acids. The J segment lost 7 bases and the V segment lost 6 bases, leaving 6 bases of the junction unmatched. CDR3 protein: CASRHTGVNEQFF. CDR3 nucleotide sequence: TGCGCCAGCAGGCACACAGGGGTAAATGAGCAGTTCTTC.

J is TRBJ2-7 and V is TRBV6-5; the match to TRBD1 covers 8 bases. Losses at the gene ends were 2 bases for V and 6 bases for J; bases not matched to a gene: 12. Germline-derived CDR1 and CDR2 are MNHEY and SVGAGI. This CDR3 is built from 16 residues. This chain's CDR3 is CASSYGQGMSGREQYF. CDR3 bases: TGTGCCAGCAGTTACGGACAGGGTATGTCGGGACGCGAGCAGTACTTC.

The CDR3, as DNA: TGCGCCAGCAGCTTGGGGCCCCAAGCGGAGACCCAGTACTTC. It encodes CASSLGPQAETQYF. This chain connects TRBV5-1 to TRBJ2-5, with unresolved D. Germline CDR1 reads SGHRS; CDR2 reads YFSETQ. This CDR3 region has 14 residues. V shed 0 bases and J shed 5 bases, with 11 bases lying between them.

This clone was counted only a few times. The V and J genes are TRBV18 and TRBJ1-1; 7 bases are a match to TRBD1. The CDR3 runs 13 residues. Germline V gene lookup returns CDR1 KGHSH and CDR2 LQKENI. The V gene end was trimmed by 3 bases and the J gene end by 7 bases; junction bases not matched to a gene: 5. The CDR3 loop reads CASSPTGYGEAFF. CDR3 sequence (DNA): TGTGCCAGCTCACCGACAGGGTACGGTGAAGCTTTCTTT.

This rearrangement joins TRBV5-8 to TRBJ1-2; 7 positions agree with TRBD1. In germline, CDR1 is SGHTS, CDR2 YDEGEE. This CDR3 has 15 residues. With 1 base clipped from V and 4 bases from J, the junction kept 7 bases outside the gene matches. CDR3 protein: CASSLPGQNFYGYTF. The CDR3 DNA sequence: TGTGCCAGCAGCTTGCCGGGACAGAATTTCTATGGCTACACCTTC.